This T cell receptor beta chain comes out of a study of control samples from healthy donors and cancer patients. The CDR3 consists of 15 residues. V lost 0 bases, J lost 2 bases, and 11 bases lay in between. CDR1 is SGDLS, CDR2 YYNGEE, per germline. Profiling relied on immunoSEQ multiplex PCR, and the TCRdb table lists in-frame clones only, not all of them. Altogether around 90,000 clones are present, about 89% being singletons, with the ten largest covering roughly 20%. The sample comprised blood. The clonotype comes from a man under 40 in good health. The chain couples TRBV9 to TRBJ2-5; a weak D match, TRBD1 (5 bases). The CDR3 DNA reads TGTGCCAGCAGCGTAGCGGCAGGGCCACAAGAGACCCAGTACTTC. Amino acid sequence: CASSVAAGPQETQYF. Full variable domain (remainder filled in from reference TRBV9 and TRBJ2-5): DSGVTQTPKHLITATGQRVTLRCSPRSGDLSVYWYQQSLDQGLQFLIQYYNGEERAKGNILERFSAQQFPDLHSELNLSSLELGDSALYFCASSVAAGPQETQYFGPGTRLLVL.